The 27 T cell receptor beta chains reported below all come from one sample, sequenced in a study of T cell repertoires in cytomegalovirus infection. TCRdb re-called the reads through MiXCR, storing one row per CDR3 protein. The sample lists under 300,000 distinct CDR3 sequences, 9% to 15% occurring once. Input material: PBMCs. These receptors all stem from a human donor in good health (CMV status not recorded). Some clones in this sample may be carry-over from other donors' samples.

This clonotype has at least ten counts. The V call is TRBV7-9, the J call TRBJ1-1; D is unclear. Trimming left V 4 bases short and J 10 bases short, with 10 bases between. Per the germline V gene, CDR1 is SEHNR and CDR2 is FQNEAQ (reference sequence). The CDR3 contains 11 residues. The CDR3 region is CASSSVRGAFF. The CDR3 DNA reads TGTGCCAGCAGCTCCGTCCGGGGAGCTTTCTTT.

The CDR3 protein is CSVEGSGSADTQYF. The CDR3 DNA follows: TGCAGCGTTGAGGGTAGCGGGAGCGCAGATACGCAGTATTTT. The chain uses TRBV29-1 and TRBJ2-3, with 9 positions matching TRBD2. With 3 bases clipped from V and 4 bases from J, the junction kept 5 bases outside the gene matches. This CDR3 region has 14 residues. Germline V gives CDR1 SQVTM, CDR2 ANQGSEA.

This chain links TRBV28 with TRBJ1-4, with D possibly matching TRBD1 (5 bases). The CDR3 has 17 residues. The ends were cut back, 3 bases at V and 4 bases at J, with 18 bases in the middle. CDR1 and CDR2 (germline): MDHEN, SYDVKM. The CDR3 DNA follows: TGTGCCAGCAGTTTTCGCGGAGTGGGACGGAGTAATGAAAAACTGTTTTTT. It codes for CASSFRGVGRSNEKLFF.

The chain is built from TRBV10-3 and TRBJ2-7; 9 bases match TRBD2. V lost 6 bases, J lost 3 bases, and 9 bases stayed unmatched. Germline V CDR1 and CDR2: ENHRY, SYGVKD. This CDR3 is built from 15 residues. The CDR3 reads CAISVSGSGGYEQYF. The CDR3 DNA reads TGTGCCATCAGCGTTAGCGGGAGTGGGGGCTACGAGCAGTACTTC.

This clonotype appeared many times. J is TRBJ2-3 and V is TRBV6-1; D may be TRBD2 (5 bases). Germline V gives CDR1 MNHNS, CDR2 SASEGT. The CDR3 is 15 amino acids. V lost 5 bases and J lost 2, with 14 bases in between. The CDR3: CASSRGGRITDTQYF. The CDR3 coding sequence is TGTGCCAGCAGTCGGGGTGGCAGGATCACAGATACGCAGTATTTT.

This clonotype has at least ten counts. The chain recombines TRBV7-2 with TRBJ1-6; D possibly corresponds to TRBD1 (6 bases). Trimming took 1 base from V and 7 from J, leaving 11 bases between them. The V gene's germline CDR1 is SGHTA and CDR2 FQGNSA. This CDR3 is built from 15 residues. In DNA, the CDR3 is TGTGCCAGCAGCTTAGGAACAGGGCCAAATTCACCCCTCCACTTT. Translation: CASSLGTGPNSPLHF.

This clonotype was seen repeatedly, ten times or more. J is TRBJ1-2 and V is TRBV12-3 or TRBV12-4; possibly TRBD1 for D (6 bases). Trimming took 4 bases from V and 4 from J, leaving 13 bases between them. The CDR3 covers 14 residues. The CDR3 region is CASSSGGGPYGYTF. The CDR3, as DNA: TGTGCCAGCAGTTCCGGGGGCGGACCCTATGGCTACACCTTC.

This clonotype was detected a few times. V usage is TRBV12-3 or TRBV12-4 and J usage is TRBJ1-2, with D possibly matching TRBD1 (5 bases). Trimming left V 1 base short and J 4 bases short, with 7 bases between. The CDR3 loop spans 13 amino acids. The CDR3 protein is CASSLVGTYGYTF. In nucleotides, the CDR3 is TGTGCCAGCAGTTTAGTAGGGACCTATGGCTACACCTTC.

The V call is TRBV7-9, the J call TRBJ1-5, with D unclear. Trimming took 5 bases from V and 3 from J, leaving 11 bases between them. The length of the CDR3 is 14 residues. Germline V gene sequence: CDR1 SEHNR, CDR2 FQNEAQ (reference sequence). CDR3 residues: CASSPEHSNQPQHF. The DNA for the CDR3 is TGTGCCAGCAGCCCTGAGCACTCCAATCAGCCCCAGCATTTT.

This clonotype occurred many times. The chain joins TRBV7-8 to TRBJ1-1; D is possibly TRBD1 (5 bases). This CDR3 comprises 13 residues. V was trimmed by 5 bases and J by 0 bases, leaving 7 bases between them. The germline V gene encodes CDR1 SGHVS and CDR2 FQNEAQ. This chain's CDR3 is CASSLTVNTEAFF. The CDR3 DNA sequence: TGTGCCAGCAGCCTGACAGTGAACACTGAAGCTTTCTTT.

This clonotype showed up many times. This chain joins TRBV19 and TRBJ1-5, with a tentative D call TRBD1 (5 bases). Germline lookup yields CDR1 LNHDA and CDR2 SQIVND (reference sequence). V was clipped by 1 base and J by 3 bases, with 10 bases between them. The CDR3 totals 15 residues. DNA for the CDR3: TGTGCCAGTAGTATAGGGGGACGGTACAATCAGCCCCAGCATTTT. Translation gives CASSIGGRYNQPQHF. Supplemented by reference TRBV19 and TRBJ1-5, the full variable domain reads DGGITQSPKYLFRKEGQNVTLSCEQNLNHDAMYWYRQDPGQGLRLIYYSQIVNDFQKGDIAEGYSVSREKKESFPLTVTSAQKNPTAFYLCASSIGGRYNQPQHFGDGTRLSIL.

This clonotype appeared many times. The chain employs TRBV7-2 and TRBJ1-3; 12 nucleotides match TRBD1. The CDR3 has 17 amino acids. The germline V gene has CDR1 SGHTA and CDR2 FQGNSA. The V and J ends lost 6 bases and 0 bases, in that order; junction bases with no gene match: 6. CDR3 residues: CASRSGQGADSGNTIYF. In nucleotides, the CDR3 is TGTGCCAGCAGGTCGGGACAGGGGGCCGACTCTGGAAACACCATATATTTT.

The chain couples TRBV15 to TRBJ2-3; weak D call: TRBD1 (6 bases). Germline V gives CDR1 LNHNV, CDR2 YYDKDF (reference sequence). Between the trimmed V and J ends, which lost 2 bases and 5 bases, there was a span of 20 bases. The length of the CDR3 is 17 residues. CDR3 bases: TGTGCCACCAGCAGACCCCGCAACAGGGTCGGGGTAGATACGCAGTATTTT. Translating it yields CATSRPRNRVGVDTQYF. The whole variable domain, filled in from reference TRBV15 and TRBJ2-3, reads DAMVIQNPRYQVTQFGKPVTLSCSQTLNHNVMYWYQQKSSQAPKLLFHYYDKDFNNEADTPDNFQSRRPNTSFCFLDIRSPGLGDTAMYLCATSRPRNRVGVDTQYFGPGTRLTVL.

This clonotype was found a few times. The V gene is TRBV7-8, the J gene TRBJ1-1; D is unclear. The CDR3 consists of 14 residues. V dropped 6 bases and J dropped 1 base, with 12 bases sitting between them. Germline values: CDR1 SGHVS, CDR2 FQNEAQ. The CDR3 is CASRPEVPNTEAFF. DNA of the CDR3: TGTGCCAGCAGACCAGAAGTACCGAACACTGAAGCTTTCTTT.

Comments on this clonotype: This may come from a read error, since a much larger clone is one base off. V usage is TRBV7-8 and J usage is TRBJ1-2; D possibly corresponds to TRBD1 (6 bases). This CDR3 comprises 14 residues. Per germline, CDR1 SGHVS and CDR2 FQNEAQ. CDR3 sequence (DNA): TGTGCCTGCAGCTTAGGGGACAATTTGGCAGGCTACACCTTC. It encodes CACSLGDNLAGYTF.

Ten or more counts support this clonotype. The rearrangement joins TRBV28 to TRBJ2-1; D may correspond to TRBD1 or TRBD2 (6 bases each). The germline V and J ends were trimmed by 5 bases and 5 bases, with 16 bases remaining between them. The CDR3 runs 15 residues. The germline gives CDR1 MDHEN, CDR2 SYDVKM. The CDR3 DNA reads TGTGCCAGCAGTGGGGGGCAGGGGTATAACAATGAGCAGTTCTTC. Translation gives CASSGGQGYNNEQFF.

In its sample, this clonotype was seen a few times. CDR3 protein: CSVKETAYGYTF. For the CDR3, the DNA is TGCAGCGTCAAGGAGACAGCCTATGGCTACACCTTC. The V and J genes are TRBV29-1 and TRBJ1-2, with D tentatively TRBD1 (5 bases). The germline gives CDR1 SQVTM, CDR2 ANQGSEA. The V end was cut by 6 bases, the J end by 4 bases, with 12 bases between. This CDR3 region has 12 residues.

The chain is built from TRBV5-8 and TRBJ2-7; perhaps TRBD2 as D (6 bases). Trimming removed 0 bases from V and 0 bases from J, with 16 bases in between. This CDR3 is 17 amino acids long. Per germline, CDR1 SGHTS and CDR2 YDEGEE. The CDR3 region is CASSLVRGDATSYEQYF. The CDR3 DNA reads as TGTGCCAGCAGCTTGGTGCGGGGTGATGCTACCTCCTACGAGCAGTACTTC.

This clonotype was counted many times. The V and J genes are TRBV7-2 and TRBJ1-2, with 8 bases aligning to TRBD1. CDR3 length: 19 amino acids. From germline, CDR1 is SGHTA and CDR2 FQGNSA. J was trimmed by 4 bases and V by 5 bases; bases with no gene match: 21. CDR3 coding DNA: TGTGCCAGCAGCGACGAGAGGGCGACAGGGGCCGCGAGTGGCTATGGCTACACCTTC. Encoded protein: CASSDERATGAASGYGYTF. Full variable domain (rest looked up from reference TRBV7-2 and TRBJ1-2): GAGVSQSPSNKVTEKGKDVELRCDPISGHTALYWYRQSLGQGLEFLIYFQGNSAPDKSGLPSDRFSAERTGGSVSTLTIQRTQQEDSAVYLCASSDERATGAASGYGYTFGSGTRLTVV.

This clonotype was counted at least ten times. V is TRBV7-2 and J is TRBJ2-6; D is undetermined. Germline CDR1 is SGHTA and CDR2 is FQGNSA. V was shortened by 1 base and J by 4 bases, with 8 bases between the two germline ends. There are 15 residues in the CDR3. The CDR3 here is CASSLGRTGANVLTF. CDR3 bases: TGTGCCAGCAGCTTAGGTCGGACCGGGGCCAACGTCCTGACTTTC.

This clonotype was counted a single time. This chain connects TRBV7-3 to TRBJ2-1, with 12 bases lining up with TRBD2. Trimming removed 5 bases from V and 5 bases from J; junction bases left unmatched: 4. The CDR3 has 15 residues. Germline V gene sequence: CDR1 SGHTA, CDR2 FQGTGA. Here the CDR3 DNA reads TGTGCCAGCAGCCCACTAGCGGGGGGCCACAATGAGCAGTTCTTC. Its protein product is CASSPLAGGHNEQFF.

This clonotype has more than one count but fewer than ten. V is TRBV5-1 and J is TRBJ1-1, with 7 bases that match TRBD1. The germline V gene has CDR1 SGHRS and CDR2 YFSETQ. This CDR3 is built from 15 residues. Losses at the gene ends were 2 bases for V and 0 bases for J; bases not matched to a gene: 4. The DNA of the CDR3 is TGCGCCAGCAGCTTCCCGGACAGGATGAACACTGAAGCTTTCTTT. The encoded protein is CASSFPDRMNTEAFF.

The gene calls are TRBV19 and TRBJ1-2, with 8 bases that match TRBD1. There are 12 residues in the CDR3. Germline CDR1 is LNHDA and CDR2 is SQIVND (reference sequence). With V trimmed by 5 bases and J by 6 bases, 2 bases remained unmatched. The CDR3 bases are TGTGCCAGTAGTTGGACAGGGAATGGCTACACCTTC. Encoded protein: CASSWTGNGYTF.

Ten or more counts support this clonotype. This chain links TRBV28 with TRBJ1-5; D is undetermined. Trimming took off 5 bases at V and 11 bases at J, with 13 bases between the two ends. This CDR3 has 12 residues. CDR1 MDHEN and CDR2 SYDVKM come from the germline V gene. CDR3 coding DNA: TGTGCCAGCAGTCCCCAGGTCCCGTCCCAGCATTTT. Translated: CASSPQVPSQHF. The full variable domain, in which reference TRBV28 and TRBJ1-5 provide the parts outside the CDR3, is DVKVTQSSRYLVKRTGEKVFLECVQDMDHENMFWYRQDPGLGLRLIYFSYDVKMKEKGDIPEGYSVSREKKERFSLILESASTNQTSMYLCASSPQVPSQHFGDGTRLSIL.

This clonotype was recorded at least ten times. The rearrangement joins TRBV19 to TRBJ1-2; D gene unclear. V shed 2 bases and J shed 4 bases, with 14 bases lying between them. The CDR3 totals 15 residues. Germline V gives CDR1 LNHDA, CDR2 SQIVND (reference sequence). The DNA of the CDR3 is TGTGCCAGTAGTATACTTGAAGGGCGGATCTATGGCTACACCTTC. As protein: CASSILEGRIYGYTF.

The sample holds many counts of this clonotype. The chain links TRBV12-3 or TRBV12-4 to TRBJ2-7; D possibly uses TRBD1 or TRBD2 (5 bases each). V was shortened by 1 base and J by 2 bases, with 9 bases between the two germline ends. The CDR3 has 14 residues. As DNA, the CDR3 is TGTGCCAGCAGTTTAGGGTGGGACCCCTACGAGCAGTACTTC. Protein product: CASSLGWDPYEQYF.

A note on this clonotype: The junction and the germline gene differ at one end; a read error may be behind it. The rearrangement uses TRBV4-1 and TRBJ2-5; unclear D gene. The V gene's germline CDR1 is MGHRA and CDR2 YSYEKL. The CDR3 is made up of 14 amino acids. This chain's CDR3 is CASSQDLLGRAQYF. CDR3 nucleotides: TGTGCCAGCAGCCAAGATCTCCTAGGAAGGGCCCAGTACTTC.